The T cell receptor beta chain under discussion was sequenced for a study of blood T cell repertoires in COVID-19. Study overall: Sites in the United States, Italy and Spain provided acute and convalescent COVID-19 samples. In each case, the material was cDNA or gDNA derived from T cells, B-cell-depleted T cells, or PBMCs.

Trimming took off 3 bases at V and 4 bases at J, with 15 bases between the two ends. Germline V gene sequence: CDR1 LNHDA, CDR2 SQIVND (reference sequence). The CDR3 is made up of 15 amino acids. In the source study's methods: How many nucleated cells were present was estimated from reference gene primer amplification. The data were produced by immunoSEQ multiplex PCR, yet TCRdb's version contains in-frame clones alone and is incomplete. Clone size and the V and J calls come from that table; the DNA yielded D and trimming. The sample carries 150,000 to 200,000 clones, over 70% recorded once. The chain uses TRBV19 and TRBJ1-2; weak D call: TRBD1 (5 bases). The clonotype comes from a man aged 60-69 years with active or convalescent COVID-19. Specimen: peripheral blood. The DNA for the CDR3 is TGTGCCAGTAGTATTGGCCCCGGAGGGGCCTATGGCTACACCTTC. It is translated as CASSIGPGGAYGYTF.